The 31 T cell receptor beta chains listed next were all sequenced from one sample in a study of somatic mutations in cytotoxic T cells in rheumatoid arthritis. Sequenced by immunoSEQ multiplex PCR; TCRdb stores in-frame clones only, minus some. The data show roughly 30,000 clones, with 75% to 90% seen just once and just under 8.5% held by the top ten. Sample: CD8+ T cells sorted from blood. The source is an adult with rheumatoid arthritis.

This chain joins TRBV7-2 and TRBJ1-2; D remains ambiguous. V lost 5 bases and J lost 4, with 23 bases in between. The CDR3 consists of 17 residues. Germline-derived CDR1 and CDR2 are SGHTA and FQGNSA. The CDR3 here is CASSTPRGETISYGYTF. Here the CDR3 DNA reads TGTGCCAGCAGCACCCCGCGCGGGGAGACAATTAGCTATGGCTACACCTTC.

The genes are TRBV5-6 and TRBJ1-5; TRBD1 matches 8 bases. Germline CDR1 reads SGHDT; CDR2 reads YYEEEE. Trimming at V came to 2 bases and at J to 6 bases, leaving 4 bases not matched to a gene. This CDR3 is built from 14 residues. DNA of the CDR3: TGTGCCAGCAGCTTTAGGACAGGGACTCAGCCCCAGCATTTT. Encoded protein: CASSFRTGTQPQHF.

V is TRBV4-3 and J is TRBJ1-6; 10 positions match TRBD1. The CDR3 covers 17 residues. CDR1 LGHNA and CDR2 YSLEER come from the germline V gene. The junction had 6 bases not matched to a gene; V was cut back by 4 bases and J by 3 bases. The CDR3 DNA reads TGCGCCAGCAGCCCCGCGGGACAGGGGCTCTATAATTCACCCCTCCACTTT. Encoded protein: CASSPAGQGLYNSPLHF.

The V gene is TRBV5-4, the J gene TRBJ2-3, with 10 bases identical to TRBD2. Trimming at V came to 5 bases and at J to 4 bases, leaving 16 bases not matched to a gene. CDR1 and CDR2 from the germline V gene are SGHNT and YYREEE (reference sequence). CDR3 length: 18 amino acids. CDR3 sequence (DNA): TGTGCCAGCAGAAATCGGGCTAGCGGGAGTTTGAGGGCAGATACGCAGTATTTT. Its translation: CASRNRASGSLRADTQYF.

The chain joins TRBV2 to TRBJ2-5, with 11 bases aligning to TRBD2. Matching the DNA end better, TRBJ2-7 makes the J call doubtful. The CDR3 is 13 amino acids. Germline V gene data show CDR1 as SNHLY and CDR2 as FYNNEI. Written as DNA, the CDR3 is TGTGCCACCGGGACTAGCGGTTACTACGAGCAGTACTTC. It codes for CATGTSGYYEQYF.

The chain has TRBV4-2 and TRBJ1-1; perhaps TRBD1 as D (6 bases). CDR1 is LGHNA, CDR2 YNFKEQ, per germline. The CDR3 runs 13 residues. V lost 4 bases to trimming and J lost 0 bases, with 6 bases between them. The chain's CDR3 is CASSPGVNTEAFF. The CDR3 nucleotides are TGTGCCAGCAGCCCAGGGGTGAACACTGAAGCTTTCTTT.

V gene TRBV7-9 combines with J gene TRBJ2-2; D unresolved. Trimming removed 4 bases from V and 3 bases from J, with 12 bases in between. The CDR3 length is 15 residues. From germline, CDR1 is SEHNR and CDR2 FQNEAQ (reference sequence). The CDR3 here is CASSSPGAYTGELFF. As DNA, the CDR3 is TGTGCCAGCAGCTCGCCAGGAGCTTACACCGGGGAGCTGTTTTTT.

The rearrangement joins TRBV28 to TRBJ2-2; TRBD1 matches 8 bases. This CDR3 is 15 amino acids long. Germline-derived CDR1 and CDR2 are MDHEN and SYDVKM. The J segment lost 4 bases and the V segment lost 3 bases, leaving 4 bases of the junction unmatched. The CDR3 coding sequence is TGTGCCAGCAGTTTTTTACAGGGGGGCACCGGGGAGCTGTTTTTT. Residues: CASSFLQGGTGELFF.

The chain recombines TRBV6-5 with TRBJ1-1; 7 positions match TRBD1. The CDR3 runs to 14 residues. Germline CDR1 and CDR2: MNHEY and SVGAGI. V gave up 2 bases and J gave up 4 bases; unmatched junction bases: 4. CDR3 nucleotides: TGTGCCAGCAGTTACAGGGGGCTTCGCACTGAAGCTTTCTTT. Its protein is CASSYRGLRTEAFF.

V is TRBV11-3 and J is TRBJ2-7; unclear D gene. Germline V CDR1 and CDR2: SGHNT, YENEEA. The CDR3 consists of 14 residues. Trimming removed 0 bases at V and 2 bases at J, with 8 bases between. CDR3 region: CASSLDPGAYEQYF. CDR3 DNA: TGTGCCAGCAGCTTAGATCCAGGCGCCTACGAGCAGTACTTC.

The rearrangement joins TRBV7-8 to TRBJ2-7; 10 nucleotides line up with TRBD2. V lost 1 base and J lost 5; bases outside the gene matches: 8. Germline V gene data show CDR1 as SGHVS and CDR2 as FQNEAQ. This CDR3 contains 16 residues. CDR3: CASSLVAGGWRNEQYF. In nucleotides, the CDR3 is TGTGCCAGCAGCTTAGTAGCGGGGGGATGGAGGAACGAGCAGTACTTC.

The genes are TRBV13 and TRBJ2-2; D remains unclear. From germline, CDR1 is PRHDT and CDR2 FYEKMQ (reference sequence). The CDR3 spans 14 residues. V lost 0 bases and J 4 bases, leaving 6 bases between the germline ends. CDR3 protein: CASSLGSGTGELFF. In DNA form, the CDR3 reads TGTGCCAGCAGCTTAGGATCTGGCACCGGGGAGCTGTTTTTT.

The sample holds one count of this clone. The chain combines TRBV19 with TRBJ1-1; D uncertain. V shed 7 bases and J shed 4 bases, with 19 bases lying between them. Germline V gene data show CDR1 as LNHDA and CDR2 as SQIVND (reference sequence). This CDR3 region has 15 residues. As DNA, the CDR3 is TGTGCCAGTACAGGCTGGGAGGTGGGGAGCACTGAAGCTTTCTTT. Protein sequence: CASTGWEVGSTEAFF.

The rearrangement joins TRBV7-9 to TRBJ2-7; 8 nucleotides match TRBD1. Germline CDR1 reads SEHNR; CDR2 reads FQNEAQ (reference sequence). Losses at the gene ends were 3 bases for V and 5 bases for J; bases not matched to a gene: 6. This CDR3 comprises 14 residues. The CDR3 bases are TGTGCCAGCAGCTTCCCGACAGGGGCCCACGAGCAGTACTTC. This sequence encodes CASSFPTGAHEQYF.

In nucleotides, the CDR3 is TGTGCCAGCAGTTCGGCCGCCGCCGATGAGCAGTTCTTC. Protein sequence: CASSSAAADEQFF. The V gene is TRBV6-5, the J gene TRBJ2-1; D unresolved. Germline V gene data show CDR1 as MNHEY and CDR2 as SVGAGI. Trimming took off 4 bases at V and 8 bases at J, with 12 bases between the two ends. The CDR3 contains 13 residues.

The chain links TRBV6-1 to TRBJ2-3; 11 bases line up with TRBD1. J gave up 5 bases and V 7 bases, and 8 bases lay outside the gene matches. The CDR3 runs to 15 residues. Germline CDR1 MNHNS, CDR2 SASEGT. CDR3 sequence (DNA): TGTGCCAGCAATTTTGGACAGGGGGCGCGAGATACGCAGTATTTT. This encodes CASNFGQGARDTQYF.

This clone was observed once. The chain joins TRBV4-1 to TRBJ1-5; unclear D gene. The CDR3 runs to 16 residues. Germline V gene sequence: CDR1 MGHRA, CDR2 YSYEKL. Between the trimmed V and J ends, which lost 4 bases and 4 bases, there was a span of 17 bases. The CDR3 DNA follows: TGCGCCAGCAGCCTCCGTACCGGGAGCTTAAATCAGCCCCAGCATTTT. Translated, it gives CASSLRTGSLNQPQHF.

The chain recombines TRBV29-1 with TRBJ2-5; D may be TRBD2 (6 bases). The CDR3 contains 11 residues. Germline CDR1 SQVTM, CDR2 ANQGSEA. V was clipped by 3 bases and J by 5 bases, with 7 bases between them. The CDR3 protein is CSVEAGETQYF. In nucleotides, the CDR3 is TGCAGCGTTGAGGCGGGGGAGACCCAGTACTTC.

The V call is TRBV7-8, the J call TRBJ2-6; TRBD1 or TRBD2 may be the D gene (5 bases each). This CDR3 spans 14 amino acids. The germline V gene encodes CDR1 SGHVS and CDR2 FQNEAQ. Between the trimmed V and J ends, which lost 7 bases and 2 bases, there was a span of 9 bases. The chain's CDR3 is CASTRGAGANVLTF. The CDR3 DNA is TGTGCCAGCACCCGAGGGGCTGGGGCCAACGTCCTGACTTTC.

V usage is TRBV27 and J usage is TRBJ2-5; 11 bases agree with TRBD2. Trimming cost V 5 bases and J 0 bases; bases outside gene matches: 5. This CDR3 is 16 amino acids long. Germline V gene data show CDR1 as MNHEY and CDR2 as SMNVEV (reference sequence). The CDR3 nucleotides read TGTGCCAGCAGTCCAGGACTAGCGGGTCACCAAGAGACCCAGTACTTC. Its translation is CASSPGLAGHQETQYF.

In DNA, the CDR3 is TGTGCCAGCCAAACTAGCGGGAGCGCAGATACGCAGTATTTT. This codes for CASQTSGSADTQYF. The chain uses TRBV27 and TRBJ2-3, with 11 bases aligning to TRBD2. J lost 4 bases, V lost 8 bases, and 5 bases had no gene match. The CDR3 runs 14 residues. CDR1 MNHEY and CDR2 SMNVEV come from the germline V gene (reference sequence).

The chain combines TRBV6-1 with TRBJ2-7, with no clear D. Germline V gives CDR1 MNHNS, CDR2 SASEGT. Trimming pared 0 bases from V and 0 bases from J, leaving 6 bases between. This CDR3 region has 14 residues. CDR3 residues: CASSEAGTSYEQYF. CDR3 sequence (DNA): TGTGCCAGCAGTGAAGCCGGCACCTCCTACGAGCAGTACTTC.

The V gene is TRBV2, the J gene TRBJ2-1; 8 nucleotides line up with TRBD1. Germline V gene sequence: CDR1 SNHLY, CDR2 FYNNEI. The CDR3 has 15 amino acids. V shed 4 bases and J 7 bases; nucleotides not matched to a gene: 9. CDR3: CASSAGTGPGNEQFF. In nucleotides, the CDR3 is TGTGCCAGCAGTGCCGGGACAGGACCAGGGAATGAGCAGTTCTTC.

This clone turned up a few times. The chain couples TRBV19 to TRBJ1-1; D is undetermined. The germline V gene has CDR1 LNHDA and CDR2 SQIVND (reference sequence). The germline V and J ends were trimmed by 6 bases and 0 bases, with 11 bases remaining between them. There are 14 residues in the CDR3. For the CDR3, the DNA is TGTGCCAGTAGCCCCCTTACAGTGAACACTGAAGCTTTCTTT. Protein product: CASSPLTVNTEAFF.

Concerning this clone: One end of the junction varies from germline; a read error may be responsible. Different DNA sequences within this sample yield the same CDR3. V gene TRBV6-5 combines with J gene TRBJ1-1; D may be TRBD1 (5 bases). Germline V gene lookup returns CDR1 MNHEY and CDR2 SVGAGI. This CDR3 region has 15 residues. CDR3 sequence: CASVPLPGLNTEAFF. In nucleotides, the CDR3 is TGTGCCAGCGTCCCCCTGCCAGGGTTGAACACTGAAGCCTTCTTT.

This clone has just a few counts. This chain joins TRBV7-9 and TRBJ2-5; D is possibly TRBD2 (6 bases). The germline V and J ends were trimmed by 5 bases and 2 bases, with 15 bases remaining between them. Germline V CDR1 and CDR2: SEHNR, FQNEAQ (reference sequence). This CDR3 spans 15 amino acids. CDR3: CASSPGWDSQETQYF. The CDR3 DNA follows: TGTGCCAGCAGCCCCGGGTGGGACTCACAAGAGACCCAGTACTTC.

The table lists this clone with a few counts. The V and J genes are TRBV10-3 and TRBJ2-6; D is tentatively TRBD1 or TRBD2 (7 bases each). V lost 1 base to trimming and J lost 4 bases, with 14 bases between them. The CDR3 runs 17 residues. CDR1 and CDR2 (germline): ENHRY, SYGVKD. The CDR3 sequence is CAISEWGGGTGANVLTF. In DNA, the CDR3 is TGTGCCATCAGTGAGTGGGGAGGGGGCACGGGGGCCAACGTCCTGACTTTC.

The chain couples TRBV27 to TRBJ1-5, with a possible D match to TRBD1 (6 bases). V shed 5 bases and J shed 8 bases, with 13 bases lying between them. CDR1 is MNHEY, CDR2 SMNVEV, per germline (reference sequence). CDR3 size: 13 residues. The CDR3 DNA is TGTGCCAGCAGTCCACAGGGTTTGAAGCCCCAGCATTTT. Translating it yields CASSPQGLKPQHF.

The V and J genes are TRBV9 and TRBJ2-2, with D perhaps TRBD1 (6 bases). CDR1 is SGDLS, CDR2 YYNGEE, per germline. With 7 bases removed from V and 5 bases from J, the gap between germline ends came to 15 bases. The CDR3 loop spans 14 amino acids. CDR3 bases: TGTGCCAGCTCCTCCCGGCAGGGGACCGGGGAGCTGTTTTTT. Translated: CASSSRQGTGELFF. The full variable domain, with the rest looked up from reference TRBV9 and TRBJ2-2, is DSGVTQTPKHLITATGQRVTLRCSPRSGDLSVYWYQQSLDQGLQFLIQYYNGEERAKGNILERFSAQQFPDLHSELNLSSLELGDSALYFCASSSRQGTGELFFGEGSRLTVL.

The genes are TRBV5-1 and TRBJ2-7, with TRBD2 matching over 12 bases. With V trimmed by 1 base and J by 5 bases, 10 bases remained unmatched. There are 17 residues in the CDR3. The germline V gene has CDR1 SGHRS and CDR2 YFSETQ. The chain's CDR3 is CASSLRLAGAVKDEQYF. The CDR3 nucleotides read TGCGCCAGCAGCTTGAGACTAGCGGGAGCGGTCAAGGACGAGCAGTACTTC.

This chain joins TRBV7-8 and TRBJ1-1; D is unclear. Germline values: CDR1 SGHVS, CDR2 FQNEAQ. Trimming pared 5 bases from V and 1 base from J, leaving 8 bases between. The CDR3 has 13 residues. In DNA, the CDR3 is TGTGCCAGCAGCGGCGCAAGGAACACTGAAGCTTTCTTT. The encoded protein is CASSGARNTEAFF.